These T cell receptor beta chains were read from a single sample in a study of early T cells in non-severe SARS-CoV-2 infection. Each CDR3 protein gets one entry after TCRdb re-called the 5' RACE reads with MiXCR. The table lists around 84,000 distinct CDR3 sequences, 13% to 15% of them singletons. The source material was whole blood. The receptor source for this set is an adult who was a healthcare worker with PCR-confirmed SARS-CoV-2 infection or an uninfected control (not recorded which). The conserved cysteine and the conserved F or W are not part of the CDR3 here. Clone size is given for some rows only: seen once, a few or many times, or a class if the clone is expanded.

clone_size j_call v_call cdr3_aa
few TRBJ2-7 TRBV5-1 ASSPVLAGTYEQY
. TRBJ2-1 TRBV6-1 ASSEGAYPGNEQF
. TRBJ1-6 TRBV7-9 ASSLVRSSSYNSPLH
many TRBJ1-1 TRBV3-1 ASSHGQATEAF
. TRBJ2-5 TRBV9 ASSVGPEQETQY
few TRBJ1-1 TRBV11-3 ASSSQGANTEAF
many TRBJ2-5 TRBV25-1 ASRQGAIGETQY
medium-sized TRBJ1-1 TRBV12-3/TRBV12-4 ASSRPGQGATEAF
few TRBJ2-1 TRBV6-6 ASSTGPQRF
. TRBJ2-1 TRBV20-1 RARLTYNEQF
many TRBJ2-7 TRBV7-9 ASSPIAGPLYEQY
few TRBJ2-4 TRBV28 ASSFGTIAKNIQY
. TRBJ2-1 TRBV6-1 ASSGGDEGGNEQF
. TRBJ2-7 TRBV5-1 ASSLESPRYEQY
. TRBJ1-2 TRBV28 ASSLRLGGADYGYT
many TRBJ2-3 TRBV20-1 SASDLGTSGTLTDTQY
. TRBJ1-2 TRBV6-1 ASSASGSDYGYT
. TRBJ2-2 TRBV25-1 ASSDRGRLTGELF
. TRBJ2-2 TRBV3-1 ASSLAFRADTGELF
. TRBJ2-2 TRBV6-5 ASSYTRDGSLSTGELF